The clone carrying this TCR beta chain was seen a few times. Its antigen is unidentified. This record belongs to a study of T-cell memory formation after mild COVID-19. Overall study results and limits: Confirmation was lacking for SARS-CoV-2 specificity of second-wave clones that peaked on day 37.

5'RACE with constant-segment primers built TCRalpha and TCRbeta cDNA libraries with UMIs. Each CDR3 protein is one row after TCRdb ran MiXCR on the 5' RACE reads. The table has 540,000 or so distinct CDR3 sequences, approximately 20% seen once. The sequencing sample was made of PBMCs or a T cell subset sorted from them (not recorded which). The receptor comes from an adult woman who had mild COVID-19 (a few samples of this study predate the infection). Cell type and time point are not known.

CDR3 region: CASSLGGTGKNEQYF. The CDR3 coding sequence is TGTGCCAGCAGCTTAGGTGGGACAGGGAAGAACGAGCAGTACTTC. V usage is TRBV7-3 and J usage is TRBJ2-7; 9 nucleotides align to TRBD1. Germline V gene sequence: CDR1 SGHTA, CDR2 FQGTGA. V lost 2 bases and J lost 5; bases outside the gene matches: 7. The CDR3 totals 15 residues.